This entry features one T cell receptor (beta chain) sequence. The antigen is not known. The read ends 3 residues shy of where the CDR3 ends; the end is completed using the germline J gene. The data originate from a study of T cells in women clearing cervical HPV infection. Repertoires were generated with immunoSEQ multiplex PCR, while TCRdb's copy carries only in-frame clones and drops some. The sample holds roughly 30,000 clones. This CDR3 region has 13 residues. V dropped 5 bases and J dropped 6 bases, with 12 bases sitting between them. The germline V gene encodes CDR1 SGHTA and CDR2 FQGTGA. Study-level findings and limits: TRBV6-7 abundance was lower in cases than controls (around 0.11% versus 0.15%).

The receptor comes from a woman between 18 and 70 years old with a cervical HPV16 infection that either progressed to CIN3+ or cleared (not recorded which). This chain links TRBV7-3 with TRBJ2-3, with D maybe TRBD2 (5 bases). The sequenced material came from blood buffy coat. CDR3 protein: CASSPKLGDTQYF. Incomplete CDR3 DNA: TGTGCCAGCAGCCCAAAACTAGGCGATACG.